The sequence of this T cell receptor beta chain was determined in a study of cytomegalovirus exposure and HLA in healthy donors. Study-wide points: Altogether, 164 TCR beta chains were recorded as cytomegalovirus-associated.

It was the approximately 120-subject validation cohort, separate from the approximately 700-subject first cohort, to which the donors belonged. As regards this clone: What it recognizes is unknown.

CDR1 and CDR2 (germline): SGHAT, FQNNGV. The CDR3 covers 15 residues. Trimming cost V 5 bases and J 3 bases; bases outside gene matches: 7. TCRdb's copy holds only in-frame clones and misses some; the assay was immunoSEQ multiplex PCR. The top ten clones hold around 0.88% of a sample with roughly 310,000 clones, around 90% of them seen once. The sample consisted of PBMCs. The receptor was derived from a man aged 25-40 years in good health and CMV-seronegative. The V gene is TRBV11-2, the J gene TRBJ2-7; 10 bases line up with TRBD1. CDR3 amino acids: CASSLGQGPIYEQYF. DNA for the CDR3: TGTGCCAGCAGCCTGGGACAGGGGCCAATCTACGAGCAGTACTTC. Using reference TRBV11-2 and TRBJ2-7 for the parts outside the CDR3, the full variable domain is EAGVAQSPRYKIIEKRQSVAFWCNPISGHATLYWYQQILGQGPKLLIQFQNNGVVDDSQLPKDRFSAERLKGVDSTLKIQPAKLEDSAVYLCASSLGQGPIYEQYFGPGTRLTVT.